The T cell receptor (beta chain) under discussion was sequenced for a study of cytomegalovirus exposure and HLA in healthy donors. Study-wide findings and caveats: The majority of TCR sequences were rare, yet some public TCRs appeared in many donors. That first-cohort TCR clusters tended to co-occur in the roughly 120 validation repertoires was found in a later analysis. The CMV antigen specificity of a few CMV-associated chains was confirmed through in vitro analysis.

CDR3 length: 16 amino acids. The V and J ends lost 2 bases and 1 base, in that order; junction bases with no gene match: 6. CDR1 and CDR2 from the germline V gene are SGHTA and FQGNSA. With regard to this clone: The antigen is unknown.

The method was immunoSEQ multiplex PCR; TCRdb's version includes in-frame clones alone and lacks a portion of them. The sample contains about 65,000 clones, roughly nine tenths of which appear only once. This TCR was sampled from a young woman in good health and CMV-seronegative. Input material: PBMCs. The chain combines TRBV7-2 with TRBJ1-1, with TRBD1 matching over 8 bases. The CDR3 DNA reads TGTGCCAGCAGCTTACCTACAGGGGGTTGGAACACTGAAGCTTTCTTT. As protein: CASSLPTGGWNTEAFF.